This TCR beta chain was recorded in a study of identical twins. Overall study results and limits: Cross-sectional statistical analysis was relied on for the conclusions, without the same donors being followed. The study found weaker excess twin sharing in beta out-of-frame sequences.

A note on this clonotype: Its specificity is not known.

The V gene end was trimmed by 1 base and the J gene end by 7 bases; junction bases not matched to a gene: 4. CDR1 and CDR2 (germline): SGHAT, FQNNGV. The CDR3 is 13 amino acids. TCRdb called the 5' RACE reads again in MiXCR, with one record for every CDR3 protein. Among approximately 1.8 million distinct CDR3 sequences listed, more than 30% were seen once. This sequence was found in a newborn girl in good health. Sequencing was carried out using cord blood. The rearrangement uses TRBV11-2 and TRBJ2-7, with 7 nucleotides matching TRBD2. CDR3 sequence: CASSLGAGEEQYF. The CDR3 region has the DNA TGTGCCAGCAGCTTAGGGGCGGGGGAGGAGCAGTACTTC. Together with reference TRBV11-2 and TRBJ2-7, the CDR3 gives the full variable domain: EAGVAQSPRYKIIEKRQSVAFWCNPISGHATLYWYQQILGQGPKLLIQFQNNGVVDDSQLPKDRFSAERLKGVDSTLKIQPAKLEDSAVYLCASSLGAGEEQYFGPGTRLTVT.